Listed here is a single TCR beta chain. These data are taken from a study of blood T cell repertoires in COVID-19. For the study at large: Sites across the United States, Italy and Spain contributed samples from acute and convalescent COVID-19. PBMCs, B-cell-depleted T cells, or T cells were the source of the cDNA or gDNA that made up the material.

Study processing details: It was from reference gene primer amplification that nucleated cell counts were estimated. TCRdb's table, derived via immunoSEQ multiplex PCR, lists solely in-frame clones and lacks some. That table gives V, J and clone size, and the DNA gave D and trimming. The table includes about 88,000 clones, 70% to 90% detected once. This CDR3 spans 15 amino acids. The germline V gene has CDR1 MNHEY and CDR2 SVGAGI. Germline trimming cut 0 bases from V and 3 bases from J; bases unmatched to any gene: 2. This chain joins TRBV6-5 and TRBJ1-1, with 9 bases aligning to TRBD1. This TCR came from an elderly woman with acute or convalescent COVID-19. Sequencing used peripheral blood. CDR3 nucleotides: TGTGCCAGCAGTTACTCGGGACAGGGCTACACTGAAGCTTTCTTT. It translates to CASSYSGQGYTEAFF.